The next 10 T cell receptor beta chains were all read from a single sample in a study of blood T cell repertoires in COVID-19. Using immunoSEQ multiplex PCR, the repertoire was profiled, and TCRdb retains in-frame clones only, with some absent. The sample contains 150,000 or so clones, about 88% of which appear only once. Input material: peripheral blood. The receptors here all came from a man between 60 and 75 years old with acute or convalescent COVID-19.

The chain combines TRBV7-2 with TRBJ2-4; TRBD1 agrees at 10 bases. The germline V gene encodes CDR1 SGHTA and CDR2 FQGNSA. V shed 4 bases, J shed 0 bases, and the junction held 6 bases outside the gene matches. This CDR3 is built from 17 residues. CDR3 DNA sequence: TGTGCCAGCAGCTACACCGGGACAGGGGTAGCCAAAAACATTCAGTACTTC. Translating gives CASSYTGTGVAKNIQYF.

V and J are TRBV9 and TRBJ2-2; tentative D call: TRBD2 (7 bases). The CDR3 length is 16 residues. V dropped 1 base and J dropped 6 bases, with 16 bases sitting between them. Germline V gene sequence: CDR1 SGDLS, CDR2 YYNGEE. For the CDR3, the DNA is TGTGCCAGCAGCGTATCAACAGGGAGGGTTTCCGGGGAGCTGTTTTTT. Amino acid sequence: CASSVSTGRVSGELFF.

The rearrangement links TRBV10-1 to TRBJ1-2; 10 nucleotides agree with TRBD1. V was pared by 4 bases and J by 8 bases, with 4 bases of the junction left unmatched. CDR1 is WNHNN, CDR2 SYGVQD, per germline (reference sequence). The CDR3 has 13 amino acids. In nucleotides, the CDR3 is TGCGCCAGCAGTGGGGGGACAGGGGACGGCTACACCTTC. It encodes CASSGGTGDGYTF.

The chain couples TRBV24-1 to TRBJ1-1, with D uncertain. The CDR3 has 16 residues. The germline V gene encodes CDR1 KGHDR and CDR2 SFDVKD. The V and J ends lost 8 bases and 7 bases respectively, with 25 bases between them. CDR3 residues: CATTLTGVPFTGEAFF. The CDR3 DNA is TGTGCCACCACCTTAACCGGGGTGCCCTTTACGGGTGAAGCTTTCTTT.

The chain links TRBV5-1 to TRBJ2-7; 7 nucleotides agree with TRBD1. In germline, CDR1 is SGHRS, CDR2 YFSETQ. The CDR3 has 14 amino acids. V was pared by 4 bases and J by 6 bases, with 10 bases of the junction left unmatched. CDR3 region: CASSPSQGSGEQYV. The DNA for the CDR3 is TGCGCCAGCAGCCCCTCACAGGGGTCGGGCGAGCAGTACGTC.

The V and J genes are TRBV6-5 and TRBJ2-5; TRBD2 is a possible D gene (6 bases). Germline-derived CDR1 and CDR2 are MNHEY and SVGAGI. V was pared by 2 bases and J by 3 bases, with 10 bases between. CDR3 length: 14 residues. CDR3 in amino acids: CASSYGGVEETQYF. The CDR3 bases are TGTGCCAGCAGTTACGGCGGGGTTGAAGAGACCCAGTACTTC.

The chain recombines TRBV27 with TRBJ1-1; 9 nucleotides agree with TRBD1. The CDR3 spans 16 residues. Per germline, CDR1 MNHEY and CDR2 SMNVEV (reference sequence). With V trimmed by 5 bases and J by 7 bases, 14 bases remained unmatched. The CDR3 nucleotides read TGTGCCAGCAGTCGAACCGGGACAGGGCCCTACGGTGAAGCTTTCTTT. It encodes CASSRTGTGPYGEAFF.

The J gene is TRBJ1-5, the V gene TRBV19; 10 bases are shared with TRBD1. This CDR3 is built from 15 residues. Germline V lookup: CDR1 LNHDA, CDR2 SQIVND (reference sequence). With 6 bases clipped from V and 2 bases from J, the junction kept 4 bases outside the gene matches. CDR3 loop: CASRTGGMGNQPQHF. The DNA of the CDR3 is TGTGCCAGTAGGACAGGGGGCATGGGCAATCAGCCCCAGCATTTT.

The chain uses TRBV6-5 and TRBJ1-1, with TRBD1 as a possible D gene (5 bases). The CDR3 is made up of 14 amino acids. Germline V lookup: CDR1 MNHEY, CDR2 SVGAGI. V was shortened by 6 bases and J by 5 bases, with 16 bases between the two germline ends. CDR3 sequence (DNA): TGTGCCAGCAGACCCCAGGGCAGTCGGACTGAAGCTTTCTTT. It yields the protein CASRPQGSRTEAFF.

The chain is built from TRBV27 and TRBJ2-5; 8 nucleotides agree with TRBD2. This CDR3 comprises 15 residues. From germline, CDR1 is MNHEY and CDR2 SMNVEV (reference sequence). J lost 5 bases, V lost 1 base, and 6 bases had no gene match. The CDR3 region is CASSLFRGGSETQYF. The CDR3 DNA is TGTGCCAGCAGTTTATTCCGGGGGGGGTCGGAGACCCAGTACTTC.